This TCR beta chain derives from a study of cytomegalovirus exposure and HLA in healthy donors. General study results and limits: The study carried out a later analysis of TCR beta sequences. It associated some 15,000 of them with specific HLA alleles at a false discovery rate of 0.05. TRBV6-2, TRBV6-3 and other indistinguishable V segments were excluded.

The CDR3 spans 16 residues. The V segment lost 6 bases and the J segment 0 bases; nucleotides outside the gene matches: 8. CDR1 and CDR2 from the germline V gene are LNHDA and SQIVND (reference sequence). The primer mix had 60 Vbeta and 13 Jbeta primers. TCRdb keeps only in-frame clones here, not all; method: immunoSEQ multiplex PCR. The data contain approximately 210,000 clones, around 86% of them singletons. Details on this clone: Antigen unknown.

Sample: PBMCs. V and J are TRBV19 and TRBJ1-3, with 7 nucleotides matching TRBD1. This clonotype was sampled from a man younger than 40 in good health and CMV-seronegative. DNA for the CDR3: TGTGCCAGTAGCAAACAGGGGAGGTTCTCTGGAAACACCATATATTTT. It codes for CASSKQGRFSGNTIYF.